One and the same sample provided the 19 T cell receptor beta chains below, sequenced in a study of control samples from healthy donors and cancer patients. Generated by immunoSEQ multiplex PCR, the TCRdb table keeps only in-frame clones and is missing some. The sample has around 150,000 clones; roughly 90% are singletons. Sequenced sample: blood. The receptor set was obtained from a man under 40 in good health.

On this clone: The junction departs from germline at one end; a sequencing error may be responsible. The V and J genes are TRBV25-1 and TRBJ1-1; the D gene is possibly TRBD1 (6 bases). The CDR3 runs 11 residues. Looked up from germline, CDR1 is MGHDK and CDR2 is SYGVNS. The CDR3 DNA reads as TGTGCCAGCAGTGCCTATACAGGGCCTCTCTTT. Translated: CASSAYTGPLF.

The chain is built from TRBV27 and TRBJ2-7; 10 bases match TRBD2. CDR3 length equals 16 residues. Unmatched junction bases numbered 8, after V lost 3 bases and J lost 3 bases. Per the germline V gene, CDR1 is MNHEY and CDR2 is SMNVEV (reference sequence). CDR3 loop: CASSFSQASGSYEQYF. CDR3 coding DNA: TGTGCCAGCAGTTTTTCTCAGGCTAGCGGGAGCTACGAGCAGTACTTC.

The chain employs TRBV30 and TRBJ2-1; the D is unclear. In germline, CDR1 is GTSNPN, CDR2 SVGIG (reference sequence). CDR3 length equals 11 residues. Trimming shortened V by 0 bases and J by 8 bases, and 5 bases separated the two germline ends. The DNA for the CDR3 is TGTGCCTGGAGTGTAGGTGATGAGCAGTTCTTC. Its protein is CAWSVGDEQFF.

V gene TRBV4-1 combines with J gene TRBJ1-1; D remains unclear. This CDR3 region has 15 residues. Germline V gene lookup returns CDR1 MGHRA and CDR2 YSYEKL. V shed 0 bases and J shed 6 bases, with 14 bases lying between them. The CDR3 is CASSQEVGFYSEAFF. The CDR3 DNA follows: TGCGCCAGCAGCCAAGAAGTAGGCTTTTACTCTGAAGCTTTCTTT.

V is TRBV28 and J is TRBJ1-6, with D possibly matching TRBD1 (6 bases). This CDR3 region has 12 residues. The germline CDR1 and CDR2 sequences are MDHEN and SYDVKM. The CDR3 protein is CATTGYNSPLHF. The CDR3 nucleotides are TGTGCAACGACAGGTTATAATTCACCCCTCCACTTT.

The chain employs TRBV9 and TRBJ2-7; tentatively, D is TRBD2 (5 bases). Germline V gene data show CDR1 as SGDLS and CDR2 as YYNGEE. There are 15 residues in the CDR3. The ends were cut back, 4 bases at V and 6 bases at J, with 20 bases in the middle. The CDR3 sequence is CASSKGTSFSAEQYF. Written as DNA, the CDR3 is TGTGCCAGCAGCAAAGGAACAAGCTTTAGCGCCGAGCAGTACTTC.

The sample holds a few counts of this clone. The chain links TRBV24-1 to TRBJ2-3, with 11 bases lining up with TRBD2. The J segment lost 0 bases and the V segment lost 1 base, leaving 2 bases of the junction unmatched. This CDR3 has 17 amino acids. Germline V lookup: CDR1 KGHDR, CDR2 SFDVKD. The DNA for the CDR3 is TGTGCCACCAGTGATTTTTGGACTAGCGGGAGCACAGATACGCAGTATTTT. Encoded protein: CATSDFWTSGSTDTQYF.

The chain uses TRBV5-4 and TRBJ2-1; TRBD1 agrees at 9 bases. V shed 7 bases, J shed 12 bases, and the junction held 14 bases outside the gene matches. The CDR3 loop spans 14 amino acids. CDR1 and CDR2 from the germline V gene are SGHNT and YYREEE (reference sequence). CDR3 sequence (DNA): TGTGCCAGCCATACACAGGGGGCCAACCAGGGGCAGTTCTTC. Protein sequence: CASHTQGANQGQFF. The full variable domain, completed using reference TRBV5-4 and TRBJ2-1, is ETGVTQSPTHLIKTRGQQVTLRCSSQSGHNTVSWYQQALGQGPQFIFQYYREEENGRGNFPPRFSGLQFPNYSSELNVNALELDDSALYLCASHTQGANQGQFFGPGTRLTVL.

The table lists this clone with a count of one. The chain uses TRBV11-2 and TRBJ1-5, with D maybe TRBD1 (5 bases). This CDR3 is 15 amino acids long. The germline CDR1 and CDR2 sequences are SGHAT and FQNNGV. V was clipped by 5 bases and J by 7 bases, with 18 bases between them. The CDR3: CASSGGKGVKQPQHF. Written as DNA, the CDR3 is TGTGCCAGCAGCGGGGGTAAGGGCGTAAAGCAGCCCCAGCATTTT.

The count of this clone is one. J is TRBJ2-1 and V is TRBV24-1, with TRBD2 identical over 7 bases. This CDR3 is 16 amino acids long. Per the germline V gene, CDR1 is KGHDR and CDR2 is SFDVKD. Losses at the gene ends were 2 bases for V and 4 bases for J; bases not matched to a gene: 7. CDR3 in amino acids: CATSDSKRGGYNEQFF. DNA of the CDR3: TGTGCCACCAGTGATTCGAAGCGGGGCGGTTACAATGAGCAGTTCTTC.

The chain couples TRBV11-1 to TRBJ2-3; TRBD1 matches at 8 bases. Losses at the gene ends were 5 bases for V and 2 bases for J; bases not matched to a gene: 9. Germline CDR1 is SGHAT and CDR2 is FQDESV (reference sequence). The CDR3 sequence is 16 residues long. CDR3 bases: TGTGCCAGCAGCCCTCGACAGGGGCCAGCCACAGATACGCAGTATTTT. It translates to CASSPRQGPATDTQYF.

A few counts support this clone. J is TRBJ1-2 and V is TRBV10-3, with D hard to call. Germline V lookup: CDR1 ENHRY, CDR2 SYGVKD. The CDR3 loop spans 14 amino acids. V was trimmed by 4 bases and J by 6 bases, leaving 15 bases between them. In DNA, the CDR3 is TGTGCCATCAGTGGGATGGATTCTCGGGATGGCTACACCTTC. Translating gives CAISGMDSRDGYTF.

This chain joins TRBV19 and TRBJ1-5; TRBD1 agrees at 8 bases. CDR1 and CDR2 (germline): LNHDA, SQIVND (reference sequence). V lost 1 base to trimming and J lost 4 bases; unmatched junction nucleotides: 3. The CDR3 is 15 amino acids. DNA for the CDR3: TGTGCCAGTAGTATAGGAGACAGGGGAAATCAGCCCCAGCATTTT. Translation: CASSIGDRGNQPQHF.

The chain is built from TRBV9 and TRBJ2-2; D not certain. In germline, CDR1 is SGDLS, CDR2 YYNGEE. V was shortened by 0 bases and J by 6 bases, with 6 bases between the two germline ends. The CDR3 totals 13 residues. The CDR3 loop reads CASSVVSPGELFF. The CDR3 bases are TGTGCCAGCAGCGTAGTATCGCCCGGGGAGCTGTTTTTT. The variable domain in full, completed from reference TRBV9 and TRBJ2-2, reads DSGVTQTPKHLITATGQRVTLRCSPRSGDLSVYWYQQSLDQGLQFLIQYYNGEERAKGNILERFSAQQFPDLHSELNLSSLELGDSALYFCASSVVSPGELFFGEGSRLTVL.

The chain combines TRBV5-1 with TRBJ1-2, with D tentatively TRBD1 (6 bases). The CDR3 runs 17 residues. Between the trimmed V and J ends, which lost 0 bases and 2 bases, there was a span of 17 bases. Germline V CDR1 and CDR2: SGHRS, YFSETQ. The CDR3 DNA sequence: TGCGCCAGCAGCTTGGGGGGTATGGGGGCGAGGAACTATGGCTACACCTTC. As protein: CASSLGGMGARNYGYTF.

The chain recombines TRBV6-5 with TRBJ1-1; D gene unclear. V gave up 2 bases and J gave up 4 bases, with 11 bases separating them. CDR1 is MNHEY and CDR2 is SVGAGI in the germline V gene. The CDR3 spans 14 residues. The DNA for the CDR3 is TGTGCCAGCAGTTACGATCGCCTAGCCACTGAAGCTTTCTTT. This codes for CASSYDRLATEAFF.

The chain uses TRBV7-8 and TRBJ2-2; D is undetermined. Trimming removed 7 bases at V and 7 bases at J, with 10 bases between. The CDR3 covers 12 residues. CDR1 and CDR2 (germline): SGHVS, FQNEAQ. CDR3 amino acids: CASIGVFGELFF. The CDR3 region has the DNA TGTGCCAGCATTGGAGTTTTCGGGGAGCTGTTTTTT.

The rearrangement links TRBV13 to TRBJ2-3, with D perhaps matching TRBD2 (5 bases). Trimming removed 4 bases from V and 5 bases from J, with 7 bases in between. This CDR3 spans 12 amino acids. CDR1 and CDR2 from the germline V gene are PRHDT and FYEKMQ (reference sequence). The CDR3 DNA is TGTGCCAGCAGCTCCCGGGGAGATACGCAGTATTTT. Residues: CASSSRGDTQYF.

The chain links TRBV10-3 to TRBJ1-1; no clear D. Trimming stripped 2 bases from V and 4 bases from J, with 14 bases between. This CDR3 is built from 15 residues. Germline V gene lookup returns CDR1 ENHRY and CDR2 SYGVKD. The CDR3 coding sequence is TGTGCCATCAGTGAGGTTGCCACGGAGATCACTGAAGCTTTCTTT. Its translation is CAISEVATEITEAFF.